This T cell receptor (beta chain) was recovered during a study of blood T cell repertoires in COVID-19. Background on the study: Acute and convalescent COVID-19 specimens originated in the United States, Italy and Spain. The cDNA or gDNA used as material had been derived from T cells, B-cell-depleted T cells, or PBMCs.

The CDR3 extends over 13 amino acids. The germline V gene encodes CDR1 SQVTM and CDR2 ANQGSEA. Trimming at V came to 7 bases and at J to 6 bases, leaving 5 bases not matched to a gene. Original methodology: Amplification of reference gene primers provided the estimated nucleated cell counts. Using immunoSEQ multiplex PCR, the repertoire was profiled, and TCRdb retains in-frame clones only, with some absent. V, J and clone size were drawn from that table, and D and trimming were deduced from the DNA. The repertoire holds about 98,000 clones, with over 75% as singletons. The V call is TRBV29-1, the J call TRBJ1-4; 10 nucleotides match TRBD1. Sequences were obtained from peripheral blood. This receptor was obtained from a woman of 80 years or more with acute or convalescent COVID-19. The CDR3, as DNA: TGCAGCGCACGGACAGGGGGGGATGAAAAACTGTTTTTT. This encodes CSARTGGDEKLFF.